This T cell receptor beta chain was captured in a study of T-cell memory formation after mild COVID-19. UMIs and sample barcodes were carried by the TCR alpha and TCR beta cDNA libraries that 5'RACE produced using constant-segment primers. Via MiXCR, TCRdb re-called the 5' RACE reads, giving one row per CDR3 protein. The sample carries a few hundred thousand distinct CDR3 sequences, roughly 15% recorded once. The study, taken as a whole, reports: Shrinking CD4+ clones resided mostly in CM and EM, and CD8+ ones in EMRA. Later expanders leaned CD4+, whereas day 15 to 85 contracting clones were balanced CD4/CD8. Detection of some responders pre-infection suggested pre-existing cross-reactive memory T cells participated.

This clonotype was found a few times. Its antigen is unidentified. Germline assignment: CDR1 SQVTM and CDR2 ANQGSEA. The V end lost 1 base, the J end lost 1 base, and 14 bases lay between the germline ends. The CDR3 covers 15 residues. The sequenced sample consisted of PBMCs or a T cell subset sorted from them (not recorded which). This TCR derives from a man younger than 35 who had mild COVID-19 (a few samples of this study predate the infection). Cell type and time point are not known. The chain combines TRBV29-1 with TRBJ2-7, with D maybe TRBD2 (6 bases). The CDR3 here is CSVEGGGVESYEQYF. In DNA form, the CDR3 reads TGCAGCGTTGAAGGCGGCGGGGTCGAATCCTACGAGCAGTACTTC.